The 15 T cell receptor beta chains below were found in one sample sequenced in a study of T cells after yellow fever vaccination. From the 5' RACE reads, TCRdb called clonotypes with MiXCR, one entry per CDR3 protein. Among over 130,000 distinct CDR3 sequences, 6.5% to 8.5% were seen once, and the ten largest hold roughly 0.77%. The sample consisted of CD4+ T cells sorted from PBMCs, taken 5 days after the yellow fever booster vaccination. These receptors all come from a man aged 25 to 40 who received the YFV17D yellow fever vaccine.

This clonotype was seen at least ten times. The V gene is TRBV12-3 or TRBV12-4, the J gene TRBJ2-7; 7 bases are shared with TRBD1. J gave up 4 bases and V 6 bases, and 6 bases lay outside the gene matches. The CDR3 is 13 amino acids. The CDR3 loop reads CASSLGTVYEQYF. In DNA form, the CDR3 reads TGTGCCAGCAGCCTTGGGACAGTATACGAGCAGTACTTC.

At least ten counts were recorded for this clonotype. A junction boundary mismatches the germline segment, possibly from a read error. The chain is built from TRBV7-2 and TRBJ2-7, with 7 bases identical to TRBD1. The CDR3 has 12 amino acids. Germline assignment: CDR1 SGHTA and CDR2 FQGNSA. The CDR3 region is CASSRDRGTLSF. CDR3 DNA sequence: TGTGCCAGCAGTCGGGACAGAGGAACCCTCAGCTTC.

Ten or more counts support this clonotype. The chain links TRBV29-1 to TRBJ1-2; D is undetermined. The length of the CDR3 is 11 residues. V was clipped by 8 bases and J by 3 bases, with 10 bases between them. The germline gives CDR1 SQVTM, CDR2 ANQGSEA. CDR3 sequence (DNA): TGCAGCAGCGTCTCCTACTATGGCTACACCTTC. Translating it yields CSSVSYYGYTF.

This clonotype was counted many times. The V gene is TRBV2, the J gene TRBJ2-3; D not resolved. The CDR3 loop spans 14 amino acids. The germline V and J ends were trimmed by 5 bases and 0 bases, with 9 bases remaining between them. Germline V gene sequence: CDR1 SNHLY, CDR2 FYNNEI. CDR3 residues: CASSRLISTDTQYF. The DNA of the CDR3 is TGTGCCAGCAGTAGACTTATTAGCACAGATACGCAGTATTTT.

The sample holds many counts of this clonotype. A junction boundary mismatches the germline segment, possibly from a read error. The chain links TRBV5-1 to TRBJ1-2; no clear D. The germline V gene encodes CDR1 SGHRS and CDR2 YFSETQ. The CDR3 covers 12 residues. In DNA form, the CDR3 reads TGTGCCAGCAGTTCAGACTCCTATGGCTACACCTTC. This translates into CASSSDSYGYTF.

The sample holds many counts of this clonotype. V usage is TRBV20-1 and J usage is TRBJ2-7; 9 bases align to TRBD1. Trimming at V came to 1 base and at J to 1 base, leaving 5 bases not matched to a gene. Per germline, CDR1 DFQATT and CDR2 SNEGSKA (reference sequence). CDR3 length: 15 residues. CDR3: CSARGRDRASYEQYF. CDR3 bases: TGCAGTGCTAGAGGCCGGGACAGGGCTTCCTACGAGCAGTACTTC.

The CDR3 reads CSATPVLAAVETQYF. DNA for the CDR3: TGCAGTGCCACGCCTGTACTAGCGGCAGTAGAGACCCAGTACTTC. This chain links TRBV20-1 with TRBJ2-5; 8 nucleotides match TRBD2. Germline V gene sequence: CDR1 DFQATT, CDR2 SNEGSKA (reference sequence). V shed 6 bases, J shed 4 bases, and the junction held 13 bases outside the gene matches. The CDR3 is 15 residues long.

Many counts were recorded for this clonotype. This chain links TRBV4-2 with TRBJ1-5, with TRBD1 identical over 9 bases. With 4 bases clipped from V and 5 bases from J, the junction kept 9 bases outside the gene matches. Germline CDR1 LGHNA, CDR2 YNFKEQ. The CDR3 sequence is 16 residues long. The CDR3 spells CASSPGGQGSDQPQHF. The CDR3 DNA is TGTGCCAGCAGCCCCGGGGGACAGGGCTCTGATCAGCCCCAGCATTTT.

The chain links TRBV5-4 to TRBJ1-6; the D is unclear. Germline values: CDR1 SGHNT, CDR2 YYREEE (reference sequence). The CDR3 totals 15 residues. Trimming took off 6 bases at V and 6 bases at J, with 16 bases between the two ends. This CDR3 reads CASTSNDLLNSPLHF. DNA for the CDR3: TGTGCCAGCACCTCGAACGACCTCCTTAATTCACCCCTCCACTTT.

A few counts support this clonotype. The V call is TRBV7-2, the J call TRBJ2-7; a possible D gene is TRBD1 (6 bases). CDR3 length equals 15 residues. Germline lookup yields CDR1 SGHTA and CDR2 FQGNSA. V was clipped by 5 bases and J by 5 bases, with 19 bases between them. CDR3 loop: CASSHTGWGWDEQYF. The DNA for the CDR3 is TGTGCCAGCAGCCACACAGGGTGGGGGTGGGACGAGCAGTACTTC.

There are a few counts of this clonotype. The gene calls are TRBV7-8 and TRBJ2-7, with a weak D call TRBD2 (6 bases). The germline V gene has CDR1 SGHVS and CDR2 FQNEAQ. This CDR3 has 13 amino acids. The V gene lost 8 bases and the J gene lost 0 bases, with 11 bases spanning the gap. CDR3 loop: CASAAGNSYEQYF. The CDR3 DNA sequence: TGTGCCAGCGCGGCGGGAAACTCCTACGAGCAGTACTTC.

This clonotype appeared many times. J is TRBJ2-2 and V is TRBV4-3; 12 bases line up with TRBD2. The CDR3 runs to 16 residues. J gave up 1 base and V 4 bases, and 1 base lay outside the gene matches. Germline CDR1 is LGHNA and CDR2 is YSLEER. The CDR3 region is CASSLTSGGNTGELFF. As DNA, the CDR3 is TGCGCCAGCAGCCTGACTAGCGGGGGGAACACCGGGGAGCTGTTTTTT.

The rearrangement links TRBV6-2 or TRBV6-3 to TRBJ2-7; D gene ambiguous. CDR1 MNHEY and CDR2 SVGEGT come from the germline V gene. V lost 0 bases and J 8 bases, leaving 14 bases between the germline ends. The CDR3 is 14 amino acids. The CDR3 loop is CASSYSKWAAKQYF. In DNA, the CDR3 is TGTGCCAGCAGTTACTCGAAGTGGGCCGCCAAGCAGTACTTC.

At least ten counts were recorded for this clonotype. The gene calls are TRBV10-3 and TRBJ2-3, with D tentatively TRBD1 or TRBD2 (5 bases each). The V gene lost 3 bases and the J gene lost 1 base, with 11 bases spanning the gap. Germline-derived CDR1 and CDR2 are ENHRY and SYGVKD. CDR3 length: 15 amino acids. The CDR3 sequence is CAISEREGRTDTQYF. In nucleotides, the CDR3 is TGTGCCATCAGTGAAAGAGAGGGACGCACAGATACGCAGTATTTT.

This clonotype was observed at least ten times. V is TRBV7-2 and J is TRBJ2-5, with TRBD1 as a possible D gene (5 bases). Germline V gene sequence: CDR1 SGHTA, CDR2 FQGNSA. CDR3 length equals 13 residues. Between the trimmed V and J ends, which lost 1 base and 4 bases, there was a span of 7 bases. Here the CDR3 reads CASSLVRAETQYF. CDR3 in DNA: TGTGCCAGCAGCTTAGTCAGGGCAGAGACCCAGTACTTC.